The clone carrying this TCR beta chain occurred many times. Its antigen is unidentified. Germline V gene lookup returns CDR1 DFQATT and CDR2 SNEGSKA (reference sequence). Trimming shortened V by 2 bases and J by 1 base, and 3 bases separated the two germline ends. This CDR3 region has 11 residues. These data belong to a study of human T cells and chemical hapten exposure. One entry per CDR3 protein, called by TCRdb with MiXCR from the RACE reads. This table holds 300,000 to 350,000 distinct CDR3 sequences, about 7% found once. Whole-study findings and limits: The study found expanded TCRs formed significantly more large CDR3 similarity clusters than controls.

As to time point: patch test 1, 2 weeks after DPC sensitization. As to treatment: therapeutic diphenylcyclopropenone sensitization with weekly scalp DPC. The origin of this receptor is a woman younger than 35 with alopecia areata. Some clones in this sample may be carry-over from other donors' samples. Specimen: whole blood, collected in connection with sensitization to the hapten diphenylcyclopropenone (DPC). The V gene is TRBV20-1, the J gene TRBJ2-7; the D is unclear. CDR3 loop: CSARLSYEQYF. CDR3 DNA: TGCAGTGCTAGACTATCCTACGAGCAGTACTTC.